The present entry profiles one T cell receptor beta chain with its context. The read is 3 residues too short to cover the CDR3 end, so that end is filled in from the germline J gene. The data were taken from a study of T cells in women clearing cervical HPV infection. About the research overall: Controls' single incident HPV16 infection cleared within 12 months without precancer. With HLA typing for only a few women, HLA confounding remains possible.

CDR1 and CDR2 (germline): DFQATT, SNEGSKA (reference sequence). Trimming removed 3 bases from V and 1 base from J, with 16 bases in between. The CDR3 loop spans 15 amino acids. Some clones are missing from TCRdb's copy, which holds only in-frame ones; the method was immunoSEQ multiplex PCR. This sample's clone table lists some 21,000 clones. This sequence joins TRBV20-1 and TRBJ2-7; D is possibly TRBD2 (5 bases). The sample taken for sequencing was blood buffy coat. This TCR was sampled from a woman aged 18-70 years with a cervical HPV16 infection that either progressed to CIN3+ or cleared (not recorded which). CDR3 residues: CSASTLSGKSYEQYF. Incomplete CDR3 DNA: TGCAGTGCTAGTACCCTGAGCGGCAAGTCCTACGAG.